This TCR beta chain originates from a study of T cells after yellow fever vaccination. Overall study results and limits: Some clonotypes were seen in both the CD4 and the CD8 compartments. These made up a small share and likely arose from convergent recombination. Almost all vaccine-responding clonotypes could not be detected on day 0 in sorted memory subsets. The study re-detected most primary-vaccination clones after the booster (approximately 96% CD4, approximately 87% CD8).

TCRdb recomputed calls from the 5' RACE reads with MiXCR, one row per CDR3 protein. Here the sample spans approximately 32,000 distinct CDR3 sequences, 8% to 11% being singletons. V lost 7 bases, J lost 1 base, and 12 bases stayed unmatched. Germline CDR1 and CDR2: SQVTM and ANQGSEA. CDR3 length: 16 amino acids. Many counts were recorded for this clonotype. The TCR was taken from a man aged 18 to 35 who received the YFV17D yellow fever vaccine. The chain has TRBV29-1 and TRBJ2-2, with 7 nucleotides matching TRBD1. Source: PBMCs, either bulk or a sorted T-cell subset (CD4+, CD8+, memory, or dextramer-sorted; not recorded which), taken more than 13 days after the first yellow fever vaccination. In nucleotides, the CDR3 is TGCAGCGCCCGCACGCTACGACAGGGGAACACCGGGGAGCTGTTTTTT. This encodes CSARTLRQGNTGELFF.